This T cell receptor beta chain was documented in a study of early T cells in non-severe SARS-CoV-2 infection. This CDR3 has 14 amino acids. Germline V gives CDR1 SQVTM, CDR2 ANQGSEA. V lost 7 bases and J lost 1, with 13 bases in between. Each CDR3 protein is one row after TCRdb ran MiXCR on the 5' RACE reads. Of about 67,000 distinct CDR3 sequences listed, around a tenth are singletons. Regarding the study as a whole: Private and CD4 specificities were missed by VDJdb matching, skewed to anti-spike CD8.

This clonotype was detected only a few times. Its antigen is not known. Specimen: whole blood. V is TRBV29-1 and J is TRBJ2-2; no clear D gene. This receptor was identified in an adult who was a healthcare worker with PCR-confirmed SARS-CoV-2 infection or an uninfected control (not recorded which). In nucleotides, the CDR3 is TGCAGCGCTCGCGACGGCGGGAACACCGGGGAGCTGTTTTTT. Encoded protein: CSARDGGNTGELFF.